These T cell receptor beta chains were read from a single sample in a study of blood T cell repertoires in COVID-19. The method was immunoSEQ multiplex PCR; TCRdb's version includes in-frame clones alone and lacks a portion of them. The data hold more than 140,000 clones, with 70% to 90% observed a single time. The sequenced material came from peripheral blood. The origin of the receptors is a woman aged 55 to 70 with acute or convalescent COVID-19. The CDR3 runs from the conserved cysteine through the conserved F or W. The order of the fields is V gene, J gene, D gene, clone size, CDR3 DNA, CDR3 protein. The D gene is left open where the match is weak. Not all rows give a size; the values are once, few, many and, for expanded clones, a class.

TRBV6-5	TRBJ2-7	TRBD1	.	TGTGCCAGCAGCCGGGACAGGGGCTCCTACGAGCAGTACTTC	CASSRDRGSYEQYF
TRBV27	TRBJ1-5	TRBD1	.	TGTGCCAGCACGACAGGGGTGGGTCAGCCCCAGCATTTT	CASTTGVGQPQHF
TRBV9	TRBJ2-1	.	.	TGTGCCAGCAGCGTCACCCCTCAGGGGTCGCCGCGTGTTGAGCAGTTCTTC	CASSVTPQGSPRVEQFF
TRBV3-1/TRBV3-2	TRBJ1-6	TRBD1	.	TGTGCCAGCAGCCAAGATGGACAGGGGTATTCACCCCTCCACTTT	CASSQDGQGYSPLHF
TRBV7-3	TRBJ2-2	TRBD2	.	TGTGCCAGCAGCTTGGTTCCCGGGGGGGGGCCCGGGGAGCTGTTTTTT	CASSLVPGGGPGELFF
TRBV2	TRBJ1-2	.	once	TGTGCCAGCAGTGAAGCACGGGGGAACTATGGCTACACCTTC	CASSEARGNYGYTF
TRBV28	TRBJ2-7	TRBD1	once	TGTGCCAGCAGCCGCGTTTGGGGGACAGGGGGCCACGAGCAGTACTTC	CASSRVWGTGGHEQYF
TRBV27	TRBJ2-1	TRBD2	once	TGTGCCAGCGCGAGTGAGCGGGGGGGGAATGAGCAGTTCTTC	CASASERGGNEQFF
TRBV14	TRBJ2-1	TRBD2	.	TGTGCCAGCAGCCAGACTAGCGGTTACAATGAGCAGTTCTTC	CASSQTSGYNEQFF
TRBV14	TRBJ2-2	TRBD1	.	TGTGCCAGCAGCCAAGTCGGGACAGCCGCCGGGGAGCTGTTTTTT	CASSQVGTAAGELFF
TRBV28	TRBJ1-2	.	once	TGTGCCAGCCTCGAGGCGGTGCCGAAAGAGGAGGGCTACACCTTC	CASLEAVPKEEGYTF
TRBV9	TRBJ1-2	.	.	TGTGCCAGCAGCCCACGAAGCCGCATGTATGGCTACACCTTC	CASSPRSRMYGYTF
TRBV10-3	TRBJ2-2	.	.	TGTGCCATCAGTGAGTCAGTCGACAGATTACAAAGGGACACCGGGGAGCTGTTTTTT	CAISESVDRLQRDTGELFF
TRBV14	TRBJ2-7	.	.	TGTGCCAGCAGCCAAGCGCGATTCTACGAGCAGTACTTC	CASSQARFYEQYF
TRBV19	TRBJ1-5	.	.	TGTGCCAGTAGTATTTTCGCAGGGGCTGGCAATCAGCCCCAGCATTTT	CASSIFAGAGNQPQHF
TRBV23-1	TRBJ2-1	TRBD1	.	TGCGCCAGCAGTCCCCGGGGACAGGGAGGCAATGAGCAGTTCTTC	CASSPRGQGGNEQFF
TRBV7-2	TRBJ2-3	TRBD2	.	TGTGCCAGCAGCCCAGGGACTAGCGGGGGGGCCCCAGATACGCAGTATTTT	CASSPGTSGGAPDTQYF
TRBV7-2	TRBJ1-5	TRBD1	.	TGTGCCAGCAGAGTACAGGGGAGTGCTGGCAATCAGCCCCAGCATTTT	CASRVQGSAGNQPQHF